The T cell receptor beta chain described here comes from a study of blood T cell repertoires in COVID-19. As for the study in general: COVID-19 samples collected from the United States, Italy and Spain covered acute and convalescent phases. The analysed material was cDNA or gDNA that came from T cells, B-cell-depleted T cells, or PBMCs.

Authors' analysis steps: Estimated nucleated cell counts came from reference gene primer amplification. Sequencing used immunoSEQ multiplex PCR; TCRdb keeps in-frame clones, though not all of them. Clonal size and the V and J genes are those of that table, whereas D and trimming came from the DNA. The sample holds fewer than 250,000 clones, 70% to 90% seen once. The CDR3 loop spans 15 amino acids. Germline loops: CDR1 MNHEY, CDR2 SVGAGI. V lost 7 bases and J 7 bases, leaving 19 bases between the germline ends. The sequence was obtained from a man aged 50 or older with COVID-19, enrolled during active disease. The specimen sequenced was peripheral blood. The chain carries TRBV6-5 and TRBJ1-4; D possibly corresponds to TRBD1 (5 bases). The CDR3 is CASKINEGRGEKLFF. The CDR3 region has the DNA TGTGCCAGCAAAATCAACGAGGGGCGGGGTGAAAAACTGTTTTTT.